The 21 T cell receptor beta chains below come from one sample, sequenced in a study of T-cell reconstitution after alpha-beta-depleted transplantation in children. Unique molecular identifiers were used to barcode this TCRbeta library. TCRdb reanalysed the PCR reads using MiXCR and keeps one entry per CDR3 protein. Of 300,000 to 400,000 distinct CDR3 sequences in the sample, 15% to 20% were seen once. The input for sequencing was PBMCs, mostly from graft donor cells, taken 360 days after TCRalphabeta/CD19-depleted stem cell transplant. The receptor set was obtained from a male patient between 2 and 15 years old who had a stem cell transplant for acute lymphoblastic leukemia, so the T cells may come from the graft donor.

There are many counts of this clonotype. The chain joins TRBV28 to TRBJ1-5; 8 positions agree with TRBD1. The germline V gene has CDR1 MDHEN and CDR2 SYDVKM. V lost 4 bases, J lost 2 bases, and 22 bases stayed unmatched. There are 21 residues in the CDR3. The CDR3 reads CASSSYRMTGVELGGNQPQHF. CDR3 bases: TGTGCCAGCAGTTCATACCGGATGACAGGGGTCGAACTAGGGGGCAATCAGCCCCAGCATTTT.

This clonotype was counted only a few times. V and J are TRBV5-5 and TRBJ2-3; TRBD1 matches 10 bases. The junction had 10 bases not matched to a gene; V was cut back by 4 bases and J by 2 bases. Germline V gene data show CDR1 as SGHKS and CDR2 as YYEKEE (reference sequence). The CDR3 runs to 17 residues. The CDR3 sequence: CASSHIGTGVFTDTQYF. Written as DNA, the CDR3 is TGTGCCAGCAGCCACATCGGGACAGGGGTTTTCACAGATACGCAGTATTTT.

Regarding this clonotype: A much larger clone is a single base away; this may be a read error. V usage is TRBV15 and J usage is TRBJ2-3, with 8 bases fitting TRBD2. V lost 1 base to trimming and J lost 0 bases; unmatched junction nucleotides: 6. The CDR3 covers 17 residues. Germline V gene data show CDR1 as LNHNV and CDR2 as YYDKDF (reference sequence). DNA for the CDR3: TGTGCCACCAGCAGAGTGATAGGCGGGGGGAGCACAGATACGCAGTATTTT. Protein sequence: CATSRVIGGGSTDTQYF.

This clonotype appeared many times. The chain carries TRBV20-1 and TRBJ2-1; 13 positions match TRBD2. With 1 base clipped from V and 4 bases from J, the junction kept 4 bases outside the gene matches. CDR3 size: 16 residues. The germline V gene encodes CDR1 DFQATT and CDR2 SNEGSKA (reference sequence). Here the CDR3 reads CSARGPGLAGYNEQFF. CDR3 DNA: TGCAGTGCTAGAGGCCCGGGACTAGCGGGGTACAATGAGCAGTTCTTC.

Here the CDR3 reads CSAMTGDYGYTF. As DNA, the CDR3 is TGCAGCGCCATGACAGGGGACTATGGCTACACCTTC. The rearrangement joins TRBV29-1 to TRBJ1-2, with 8 bases aligning to TRBD1. The CDR3 extends over 12 amino acids. Germline lookup yields CDR1 SQVTM and CDR2 ANQGSEA. Losses at the gene ends were 7 bases for V and 3 bases for J; bases not matched to a gene: 4.

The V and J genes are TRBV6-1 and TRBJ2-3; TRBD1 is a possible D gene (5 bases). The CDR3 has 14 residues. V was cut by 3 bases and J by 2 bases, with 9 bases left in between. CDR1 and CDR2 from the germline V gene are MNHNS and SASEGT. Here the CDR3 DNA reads TGTGCCAGCAGTGAGTGGGGCGTCACAGATACGCAGTATTTT. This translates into CASSEWGVTDTQYF.

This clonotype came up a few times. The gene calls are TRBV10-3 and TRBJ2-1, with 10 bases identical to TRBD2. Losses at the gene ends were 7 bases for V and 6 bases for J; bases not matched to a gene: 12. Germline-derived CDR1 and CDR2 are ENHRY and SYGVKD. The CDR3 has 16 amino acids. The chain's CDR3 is CAIKKGALAGANEQFF. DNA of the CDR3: TGTGCCATCAAGAAGGGAGCGCTAGCGGGAGCCAATGAGCAGTTCTTC.

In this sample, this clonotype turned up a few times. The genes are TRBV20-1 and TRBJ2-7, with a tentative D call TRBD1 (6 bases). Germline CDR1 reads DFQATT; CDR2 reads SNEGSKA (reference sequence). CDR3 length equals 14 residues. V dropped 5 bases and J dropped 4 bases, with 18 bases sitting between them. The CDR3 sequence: CSAAHRAQGYEQYF. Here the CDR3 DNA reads TGCAGTGCTGCCCACAGGGCCCAAGGGTACGAGCAGTACTTC.

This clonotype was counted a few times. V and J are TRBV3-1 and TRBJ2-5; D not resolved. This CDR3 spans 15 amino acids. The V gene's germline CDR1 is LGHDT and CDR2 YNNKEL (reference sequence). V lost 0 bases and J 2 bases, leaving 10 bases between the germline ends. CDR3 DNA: TGTGCCAGCAGCCAAGATAATCAGCGTCAAGAGACCCAGTACTTC. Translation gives CASSQDNQRQETQYF.

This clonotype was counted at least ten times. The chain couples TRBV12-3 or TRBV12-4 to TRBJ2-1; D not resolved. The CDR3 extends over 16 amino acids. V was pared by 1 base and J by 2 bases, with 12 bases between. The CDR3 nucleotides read TGTGCCAGCAGTTTAGTTGTGAGAATGACCTACAATGAGCAGTTCTTC. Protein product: CASSLVVRMTYNEQFF.

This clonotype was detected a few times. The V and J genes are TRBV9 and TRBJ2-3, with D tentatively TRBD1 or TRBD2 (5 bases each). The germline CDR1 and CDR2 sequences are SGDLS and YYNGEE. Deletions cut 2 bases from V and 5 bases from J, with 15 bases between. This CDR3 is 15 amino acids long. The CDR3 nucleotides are TGTGCCAGCAGCGTTTTAGGGGACCTGGGAGATACGCAGTATTTT. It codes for CASSVLGDLGDTQYF.

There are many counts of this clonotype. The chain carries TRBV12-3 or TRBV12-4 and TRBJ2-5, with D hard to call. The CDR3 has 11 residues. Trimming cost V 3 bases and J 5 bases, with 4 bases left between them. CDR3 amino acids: CASSFGETQYF. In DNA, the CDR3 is TGTGCCAGCAGTTTTGGGGAGACCCAGTACTTC.

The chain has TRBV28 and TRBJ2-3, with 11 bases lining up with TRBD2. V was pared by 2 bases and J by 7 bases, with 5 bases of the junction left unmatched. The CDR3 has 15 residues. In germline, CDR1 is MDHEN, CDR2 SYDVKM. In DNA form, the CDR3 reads TGTGCCAGCAGTTTAACTAGCGGGAGAGGACATACGCAGTATTTT. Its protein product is CASSLTSGRGHTQYF.

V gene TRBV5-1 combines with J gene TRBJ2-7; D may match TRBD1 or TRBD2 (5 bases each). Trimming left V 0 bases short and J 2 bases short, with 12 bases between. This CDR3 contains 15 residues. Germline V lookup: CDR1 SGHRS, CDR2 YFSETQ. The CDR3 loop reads CASSLGRDGAYEQYF. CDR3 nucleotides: TGCGCCAGCAGCTTGGGAAGGGACGGAGCCTACGAGCAGTACTTC. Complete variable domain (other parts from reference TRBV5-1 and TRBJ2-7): KAGVTQTPRYLIKTRGQQVTLSCSPISGHRSVSWYQQTPGQGLQFLFEYFSETQRNKGNFPGRFSGRQFSNSRSEMNVSTLELGDSALYLCASSLGRDGAYEQYFGPGTRLTVT.

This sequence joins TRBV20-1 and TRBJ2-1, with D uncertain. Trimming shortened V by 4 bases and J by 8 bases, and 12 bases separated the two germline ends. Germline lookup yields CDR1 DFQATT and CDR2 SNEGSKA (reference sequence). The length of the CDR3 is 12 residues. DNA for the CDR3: TGCAGTGCTACCGGAGAATTTCATGAGCAGTTCTTC. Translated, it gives CSATGEFHEQFF.

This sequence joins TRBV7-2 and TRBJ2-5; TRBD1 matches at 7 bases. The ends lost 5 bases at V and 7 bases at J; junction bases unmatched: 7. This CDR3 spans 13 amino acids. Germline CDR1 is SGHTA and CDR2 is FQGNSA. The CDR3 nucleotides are TGTGCCAGCAGCCCGACAGGGCTGGGGACCCAGTACTTC. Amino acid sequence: CASSPTGLGTQYF. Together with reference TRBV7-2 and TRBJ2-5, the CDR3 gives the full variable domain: GAGVSQSPSNKVTEKGKDVELRCDPISGHTALYWYRQSLGQGLEFLIYFQGNSAPDKSGLPSDRFSAERTGGSVSTLTIQRTQQEDSAVYLCASSPTGLGTQYFGPGTRLLVL.

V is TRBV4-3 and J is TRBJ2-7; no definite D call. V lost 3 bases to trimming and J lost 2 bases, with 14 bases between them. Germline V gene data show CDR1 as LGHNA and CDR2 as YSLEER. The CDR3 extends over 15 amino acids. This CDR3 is CASSQEPIETYEQYF. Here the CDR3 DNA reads TGCGCCAGCAGCCAGGAGCCTATCGAAACCTACGAGCAGTACTTC.

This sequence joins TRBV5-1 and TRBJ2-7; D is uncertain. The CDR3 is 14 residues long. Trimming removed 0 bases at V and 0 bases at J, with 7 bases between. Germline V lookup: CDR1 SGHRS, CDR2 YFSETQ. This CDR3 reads CASSLGAPSYEQYF. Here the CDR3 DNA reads TGCGCCAGCAGCTTGGGGGCTCCCTCCTACGAGCAGTACTTC. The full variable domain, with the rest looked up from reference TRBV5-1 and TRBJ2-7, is KAGVTQTPRYLIKTRGQQVTLSCSPISGHRSVSWYQQTPGQGLQFLFEYFSETQRNKGNFPGRFSGRQFSNSRSEMNVSTLELGDSALYLCASSLGAPSYEQYFGPGTRLTVT.

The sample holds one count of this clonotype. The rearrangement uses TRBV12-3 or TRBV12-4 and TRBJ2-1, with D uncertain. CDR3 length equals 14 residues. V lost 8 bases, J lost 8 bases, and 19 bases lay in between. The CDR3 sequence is CASASFLRTDEQFF. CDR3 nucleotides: TGTGCCAGCGCCAGTTTCCTCAGAACGGATGAGCAGTTCTTC.

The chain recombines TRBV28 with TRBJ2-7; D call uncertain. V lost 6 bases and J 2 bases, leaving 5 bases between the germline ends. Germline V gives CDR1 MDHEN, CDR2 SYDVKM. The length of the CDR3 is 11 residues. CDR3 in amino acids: CASRTTYEQYF. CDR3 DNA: TGTGCCAGCAGGACGACCTACGAGCAGTACTTC.

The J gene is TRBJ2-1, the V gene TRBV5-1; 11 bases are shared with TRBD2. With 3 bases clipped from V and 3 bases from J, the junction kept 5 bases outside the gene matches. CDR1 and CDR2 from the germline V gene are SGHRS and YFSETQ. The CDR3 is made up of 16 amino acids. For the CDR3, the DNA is TGCGCCAGCAGCTCACTCGGACTAGCGGGCTACAATGAGCAGTTCTTC. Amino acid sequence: CASSSLGLAGYNEQFF.